The 25 T cell receptor beta chains given below trace back to one sample, sequenced in a study of shared clonotypes between healthy human individuals. This table comes from immunoSEQ multiplex PCR, and its TCRdb copy is limited to in-frame clones, with some not included. The sample gives about half a million clones, more than 70% of which show up once; around 13% is in the top ten. Material: PBMCs. These receptors were collected from a woman aged 40 to 49 in good health. Some clones in this sample may be carry-over from other donors' samples.

This chain uses TRBV18 with TRBJ2-3; 12 nucleotides line up with TRBD2. The V gene end was trimmed by 6 bases and the J gene end by 6 bases; junction bases not matched to a gene: 10. The CDR3 runs 16 residues. Germline-derived CDR1 and CDR2 are KGHSH and LQKENI. DNA for the CDR3: TGTGCCAGCTCCCCGACTAGCGGGAGATGGGAGGATACGCAGTATTTT. Protein: CASSPTSGRWEDTQYF.

This clone has ten or more counts. The rearrangement links TRBV4-1 to TRBJ2-1, with D possibly matching TRBD2 (5 bases). Germline V CDR1 and CDR2: MGHRA, YSYEKL. CDR3 length: 17 residues. V was cut by 3 bases and J by 3 bases, with 18 bases left in between. CDR3 DNA: TGCGCCAGCAGCCAGTCTTACCCTAGCTATAGCTACAATGAGCAGTTCTTC. Its protein is CASSQSYPSYSYNEQFF.

This chain uses TRBV7-9 with TRBJ2-3; D ambiguous. This CDR3 contains 16 residues. The germline V gene encodes CDR1 SEHNR and CDR2 FQNEAQ (reference sequence). Trimming left V 0 bases short and J 4 bases short, with 14 bases between. The CDR3 DNA follows: TGTGCCAGCAGCTTAGCGTTTGGCCTACCGGCAGATACGCAGTATTTT. This translates into CASSLAFGLPADTQYF.

The chain joins TRBV4-3 to TRBJ1-3; no definite D call. V gave up 0 bases and J gave up 0 bases, with 9 bases separating them. The CDR3 sequence is 16 residues long. Germline values: CDR1 LGHNA, CDR2 YSLEER. CDR3 amino acids: CASSQDYRSSGNTIYF. CDR3 sequence (DNA): TGCGCCAGCAGCCAAGATTATCGCTCCTCTGGAAACACCATATATTTT.

This clone was observed a handful of times. The chain combines TRBV5-5 with TRBJ2-4, with TRBD1 matching over 8 bases. The trim removed 3 bases at V and 6 bases at J, leaving 20 bases unmatched. From germline, CDR1 is SGHKS and CDR2 YYEKEE (reference sequence). The CDR3 is 19 amino acids. This chain's CDR3 is CASSSEGSGSQGARNIQYF. In DNA, the CDR3 is TGTGCCAGCAGCTCCGAGGGGTCGGGCTCGCAGGGGGCAAGAAACATTCAGTACTTC. Full variable domain (missing parts from reference TRBV5-5 and TRBJ2-4): DAGVTQSPTHLIKTRGQQVTLRCSPISGHKSVSWYQQVLGQGPQFIFQYYEKEERGRGNFPDRFSARQFPNYSSELNVNALLLGDSALYLCASSSEGSGSQGARNIQYFGAGTRLSVL.

Comment on this clone: A far larger clone is a single base away, which makes a read error likely. The rearrangement links TRBV29-1 to TRBJ2-5; possibly TRBD2 for D (6 bases). The DNA end favors TRBJ2-7, so the J call may be wrong. The CDR3 is made up of 12 amino acids. Looked up from germline, CDR1 is SQVTM and CDR2 is ANQGSEA. The CDR3 DNA reads as TGCAGCGCGCGGGACGAAACCTACGAGCAGTACTTC. This translates into CSARDETYEQYF.

J is TRBJ2-5 and V is TRBV5-1; tentative D call: TRBD1 (5 bases). CDR1 is SGHRS and CDR2 is YFSETQ in the germline V gene. The CDR3 has 14 residues. V was clipped by 1 base and J by 7 bases, with 14 bases between them. In DNA form, the CDR3 reads TGCGCCAGCAGCTTGACAGGCCTCCTTGGGACCCAGTACTTC. It specifies CASSLTGLLGTQYF.

A remark on this clone: Germline is not matched at one junction end, which may reflect a read error. The chain is built from TRBV5-8 and TRBJ2-1, with 10 bases lining up with TRBD2. The CDR3 contains 15 residues. Germline V gives CDR1 SGHTS, CDR2 YDEGEE. The CDR3 protein is CTSSQGTSDYNEQFF. In DNA form, the CDR3 reads TGTACCAGCAGCCAAGGGACTAGCGACTACAATGAGCAGTTCTTC.

The rearrangement uses TRBV7-9 and TRBJ1-1; D gene unclear. Deletions cut 1 base from V and 4 bases from J, with 7 bases between. The CDR3 is 13 amino acids. CDR1 SEHNR and CDR2 FQNEAQ come from the germline V gene (reference sequence). The DNA for the CDR3 is TGTGCCAGCAGCTTAGACCTGGGCACTGAAGCTTTCTTT. Translation: CASSLDLGTEAFF.

There are a few counts of this clone. At one end, the junction sequence differs from germline, possibly due to a read error. Other DNA sequences in this sample translate to the same CDR3. V is TRBV28 and J is TRBJ1-1; TRBD1 might be the D (5 bases). The CDR3 contains 15 residues. Germline V lookup: CDR1 MDHEN, CDR2 SYDVKM. For the CDR3, the DNA is TGCGCCAGCAGTTTATGGGGGGGTAGGATGGCTGAAGCTTTCTTT. Protein product: CASSLWGGRMAEAFF.

This clone was detected only a few times. The rearrangement joins TRBV9 to TRBJ2-3, with D uncertain. CDR3 length: 15 amino acids. V gave up 0 bases and J gave up 2 bases, with 10 bases separating them. The V gene's germline CDR1 is SGDLS and CDR2 YYNGEE. The CDR3 loop reads CASSVATLLTDTQYF. The CDR3 DNA follows: TGTGCCAGCAGCGTAGCAACTCTACTCACAGATACGCAGTATTTT.

In regard to this clone: A far larger clone is one base from this, pointing to a likely read error. This chain uses TRBV5-1 with TRBJ2-5; 10 nucleotides match TRBD2. Per germline, CDR1 SGHRS and CDR2 YFSETQ. This CDR3 contains 16 residues. The chain's CDR3 is CATSFSTSGNQETQYF. The CDR3 bases are TGCGCCACCAGCTTTAGTACTAGCGGGAACCAAGAGACCCAGTACTTC.

Points on this clone: Only one base separates this from a far larger clonotype, so it likely reflects a read error. Other DNA sequences within the sample encode an identical CDR3. This chain uses TRBV29-1 with TRBJ2-3; D is perhaps TRBD1 (6 bases). Germline CDR1 SQVTM, CDR2 ANQGSEA. The CDR3 is made up of 11 amino acids. Trimming stripped 3 bases from V and 6 bases from J, with 7 bases between. CDR3: CSVDQGDTQYF. The CDR3 nucleotides are TGCAGCGTTGACCAGGGGGATACGCAGTATTTT.

The chain joins TRBV9 to TRBJ2-1, with 7 bases identical to TRBD1. Looked up from germline, CDR1 is SGDLS and CDR2 is YYNGEE. V was pared by 3 bases and J by 10 bases, with 13 bases of the junction left unmatched. The CDR3 has 15 residues. The CDR3 DNA reads as TGTGCCAGCAGCGAAACAGGGGACCCTCGGCAGGAGCAGTTCTTC. Protein: CASSETGDPRQEQFF.

The sample holds a few counts of this clone. The V and J genes are TRBV7-2 and TRBJ2-7; a possible D gene is TRBD2 (6 bases). The V end was cut by 1 base, the J end by 0 bases, with 13 bases between. CDR3 length: 16 residues. The germline V gene encodes CDR1 SGHTA and CDR2 FQGNSA. CDR3 sequence (DNA): TGTGCCAGCAGCTTAGGGGCTAGCGCTAGCTCCTACGAGCAGTACTTC. Its protein is CASSLGASASSYEQYF.

In this sample, this clone turned up a few times. The chain recombines TRBV2 with TRBJ2-5; 12 bases agree with TRBD2. Per the germline V gene, CDR1 is SNHLY and CDR2 is FYNNEI. V shed 8 bases and J 5 bases; nucleotides not matched to a gene: 9. There are 15 residues in the CDR3. CDR3 coding DNA: TGTGCCAGCCTCCGGACTAGCGGGAAAAAGGAGACCCAGTACTTC. Protein: CASLRTSGKKETQYF.

The chain has TRBV19 and TRBJ1-5; D is unresolved. V gave up 4 bases and J gave up 0 bases, with 10 bases separating them. The CDR3 runs to 15 residues. Germline CDR1 LNHDA, CDR2 SQIVND (reference sequence). The CDR3 DNA reads as TGTGCCAGTAGTAAAGGCCGGGATAGCAATCAGCCCCAGCATTTT. Translation gives CASSKGRDSNQPQHF.

The V call is TRBV5-1, the J call TRBJ2-2, with 8 bases lining up with TRBD2. Germline loops: CDR1 SGHRS, CDR2 YFSETQ. The CDR3 is made up of 16 amino acids. The V segment lost 4 bases and the J segment 7 bases; nucleotides outside the gene matches: 12. Written as DNA, the CDR3 is TGCGCCAGCAGCCCGTTTGTTAGCGGGATGGTCGGGGAGCTGTTTTTT. Its protein is CASSPFVSGMVGELFF.

The chain is built from TRBV11-1 and TRBJ2-5, with D perhaps matching TRBD1 (6 bases). This CDR3 contains 13 residues. From germline, CDR1 is SGHAT and CDR2 FQDESV (reference sequence). Deletions cut 5 bases from V and 0 bases from J, with 7 bases between. As DNA, the CDR3 is TGTGCCAGCAGCCACAGGGACCAAGAGACCCAGTACTTC. Protein product: CASSHRDQETQYF.

The chain combines TRBV2 with TRBJ1-5; 7 nucleotides line up with TRBD1. The V and J ends lost 5 bases and 2 bases, in that order; junction bases with no gene match: 9. The V gene's germline CDR1 is SNHLY and CDR2 FYNNEI. The CDR3 sequence is 16 residues long. The CDR3 coding sequence is TGTGCCAGCAGTTCGTTCCGAGGACAGGGCAATCAGCCCCAGCATTTT. As protein: CASSSFRGQGNQPQHF.

This clone has at least ten counts. V and J are TRBV18 and TRBJ1-1; 8 bases are shared with TRBD1. This CDR3 is built from 15 residues. CDR1 KGHSH and CDR2 LQKENI come from the germline V gene. Trimming took 5 bases from V and 1 from J; bases not matched to a gene: 6. In DNA, the CDR3 is TGTGCCAGCTCAAGCCGGACAGGGTCGAACACTGAAGCTTTCTTT. Protein sequence: CASSSRTGSNTEAFF. Full variable domain (outside the CDR3, taken from reference TRBV18 and TRBJ1-1): NAGVMQNPRHLVRRRGQEARLRCSPMKGHSHVYWYRQLPEEGLKFMVYLQKENIIDESGMPKERFSAEFPKEGPSILRIQQVVRGDSAAYFCASSSRTGSNTEAFFGQGTRLTVV.

Concerning this clone: Only one base separates this from a far larger clonotype, so it likely reflects a read error. Other DNA variants within this sample encode the same CDR3. The chain couples TRBV29-1 to TRBJ1-1, with D maybe TRBD1 (6 bases). The CDR3 spans 16 residues. CDR1 and CDR2 (germline): SQVTM, ANQGSEA. CDR3 protein: CSGRRGGGPEGTEAFF. The DNA of the CDR3 is TGCAGCGGACGGAGGGGAGGGGGGCCGGAGGGCACTGAAGCTTTCTTC.

Note on this clone: The identical CDR3 is also encoded by other nucleotide sequences in the sample. The rearrangement links TRBV5-1 to TRBJ1-5; D not certain. CDR3 length: 13 residues. The V gene's germline CDR1 is SGHRS and CDR2 YFSETQ. Deletions cut 0 bases from V and 5 bases from J, with 6 bases between. CDR3 sequence: CASSLEVDQPQHF. As DNA, the CDR3 is TGCGCCAGCAGCTTGGAGGTCGATCAGCCCCAGCATTTT.

V and J are TRBV28 and TRBJ1-1, with D hard to call. Trimming shortened V by 8 bases and J by 3 bases, and 10 bases separated the two germline ends. The CDR3 covers 12 residues. From germline, CDR1 is MDHEN and CDR2 SYDVKM. The CDR3 nucleotides are TGTGCCAGCGCCACCCTTGACACTGAAGCTTTCTTT. Protein product: CASATLDTEAFF.

As to this clone: This sequence is one base from a far larger clone and is likely a read error. J is TRBJ2-7 and V is TRBV30, with D perhaps being TRBD1 or TRBD2 (6 bases each). Germline CDR1 GTSNPN, CDR2 SVGIG (reference sequence). CDR3 size: 13 residues. CDR3 nucleotide sequence: TGTGCCTGGAGGACCGGGGGCTCCTGCGAGCAGTACTTC. It is translated as CAWRTGGSCEQYF.